The subject of this entry is one TCR beta chain. Its antigen is not known. The sample comes from a study of OX40 agonist ivuxolimab in advanced cancers. Study outcomes and limitations: Expanded peripheral T cells had an undetermined antigen specificity. Dose levels from 0.1 to 3.0 mg/kg saw CD4+ and CD8+ blood T cells expand clonally by week 6.

Using immunoSEQ multiplex PCR, the repertoire was profiled, and TCRdb retains in-frame clones only, with some absent. There are about 68,000 clones in the sample; 91% occur only once, and 0.3% to 0.35% lies in the top ten. This CDR3 spans 15 amino acids. V was clipped by 2 bases and J by 9 bases, with 17 bases between them. Germline V gene sequence: CDR1 SEHNR, CDR2 FQNEAQ (reference sequence). This sequence joins TRBV7-9 and TRBJ2-1; no reliable D call. This material consisted of CD4+ or CD8+ T cells sorted from blood, taken in a trial of the OX40 agonist ivuxolimab. The TCR comes from an adult with an advanced solid tumor such as melanoma, head and neck, liver or kidney cancer. The CDR3 DNA reads TGTGCCAGCAGCTTATACCGCTCCGTTGTACCTGAGCAGTTCTTC. Amino acid sequence: CASSLYRSVVPEQFF.